The clone carrying this T cell receptor beta chain occurred a few times. Its antigen remains unidentified. The V gene's germline CDR1 is SGHTA and CDR2 FQGTGA. V lost 6 bases and J lost 2; bases outside the gene matches: 10. CDR3 length equals 16 residues. This sample was included in a study of vaccination and CD4 T cells after COVID-19. Once obtained from cultured CD4+ T cells, the DNA was sequenced using the Oncomine TCR Beta short-read assay. Scientists extracted genomic DNA from CD4+ T cells grown in culture. TCRdb reprocessed the PCR reads via MiXCR and lists one record per CDR3 protein. The sample carries about 15,000 distinct CDR3 sequences, more than 45% recorded once. The sample's treatment: approximately nine-day PBMC culture with coronavirus spike peptide pools or control peptides (ViraFEST assay).

The gene calls are TRBV7-3 and TRBJ2-1; 7 bases map to TRBD1. Sequencing was done on a sample of CD4+ T cells from blood, cultured in vitro. The receptor was derived from a human donor who had recovered from COVID-19. CDR3 sequence reads: CASSEGGGTAYNEQFF. CDR3 DNA: TGTGCCAGCAGTGAAGGGGGCGGTACAGCCTACAATGAGCAGTTCTTC.